This T cell receptor beta chain comes out of a study of blood T cell repertoires in COVID-19 (dated by TCRdb to between 2020 and 2021). Looking at the study overall: The collaborator samples originated in the United States, Italy and Spain and spanned the acute and convalescent phases of COVID-19. The material from the prospective study consisted of cDNA or gDNA derived from T cells, B-cell-depleted T cells, or PBMCs. The sample metadata nearly always contained a de-identified subject ID, COVID-19 status, age in years and sex. The repertoires were released in a freely available public database intended as a resource for research on the immune response to SARS-CoV-2. Samples came from the ongoing ImmuneRACE study (first 160 participants) plus 1,254 subjects from 6 global collaborators. Where HLA class I and class II types were available, the types were taken from metadata supplied by the sample provider, not from assay-based typing. The dataset comprised deeply sampled blood TCRbeta repertoires from subjects exposed to, actively infected with, or recovered from COVID-19.

Notes on this clone: Its recognized antigen is unknown. There are no base qualities to consult, and no much larger clone falls within one base.

The study at large found these results: Clinical and demographic metadata were provided uncurated, with the amount varying by source and participant.

Collaborating institutions collected whole blood in K2EDTA tubes following their own protocols. For TCRbeta analysis, collaborators shipped samples as frozen whole blood, isolated PBMCs, or DNA extracted from either of those sample types. TCRbeta CDR3 regions were amplified from genomic DNA by means of the immunoSEQ Assay, a bias-controlled multiplex PCR. Per the original workflow: The number of nucleated cells in each sample was estimated from the amplification of reference gene primers within the assay. To quantify the absolute abundance of each unique TCRbeta CDR3 rearrangement, sequence reads were collapsed and filtered. For each sample, productive Simpson clonality was calculated as the square root of Simpson's diversity index across productive rearrangements. Drawn from immuneACCESS, this table holds only the in-frame rearrangements with V and J called that TCRdb kept. Clones are partly lost; checked studies trace under half to an unresolved V gene and leave the rest unexplained. That table supplies the V and J calls and clone size; D and trimming were determined from the DNA. The sample has around 200,000 clones on record, 88% of them singletons. The ten largest clones capture 1.6% of the sample.

Source material: peripheral blood. The TCR comes from a man aged 18 to 35 with active or convalescent COVID-19.

The CDR3 reads CASSLVTGGYTF. The DNA sequence is TGTGCCAGCAGCCTCGTGACAGGTGGCTACACCTTC. In this chain, TRBV7-9 is recombined with TRBJ1-2, with TRBD1 perhaps the D gene, on 6 matching bases. The V and J ends are trimmed by 5 bases and 7 bases, leaving 11 bases between them. Looking up the germline V gene (reference sequence) yields CDR1 SEHNR and CDR2 FQNEAQ. Taken from cysteine to phenylalanine, the CDR3 has 12 residues. Only the CDR3 portion is preserved as DNA: 36 bases, with reading frame beginning at the first base.